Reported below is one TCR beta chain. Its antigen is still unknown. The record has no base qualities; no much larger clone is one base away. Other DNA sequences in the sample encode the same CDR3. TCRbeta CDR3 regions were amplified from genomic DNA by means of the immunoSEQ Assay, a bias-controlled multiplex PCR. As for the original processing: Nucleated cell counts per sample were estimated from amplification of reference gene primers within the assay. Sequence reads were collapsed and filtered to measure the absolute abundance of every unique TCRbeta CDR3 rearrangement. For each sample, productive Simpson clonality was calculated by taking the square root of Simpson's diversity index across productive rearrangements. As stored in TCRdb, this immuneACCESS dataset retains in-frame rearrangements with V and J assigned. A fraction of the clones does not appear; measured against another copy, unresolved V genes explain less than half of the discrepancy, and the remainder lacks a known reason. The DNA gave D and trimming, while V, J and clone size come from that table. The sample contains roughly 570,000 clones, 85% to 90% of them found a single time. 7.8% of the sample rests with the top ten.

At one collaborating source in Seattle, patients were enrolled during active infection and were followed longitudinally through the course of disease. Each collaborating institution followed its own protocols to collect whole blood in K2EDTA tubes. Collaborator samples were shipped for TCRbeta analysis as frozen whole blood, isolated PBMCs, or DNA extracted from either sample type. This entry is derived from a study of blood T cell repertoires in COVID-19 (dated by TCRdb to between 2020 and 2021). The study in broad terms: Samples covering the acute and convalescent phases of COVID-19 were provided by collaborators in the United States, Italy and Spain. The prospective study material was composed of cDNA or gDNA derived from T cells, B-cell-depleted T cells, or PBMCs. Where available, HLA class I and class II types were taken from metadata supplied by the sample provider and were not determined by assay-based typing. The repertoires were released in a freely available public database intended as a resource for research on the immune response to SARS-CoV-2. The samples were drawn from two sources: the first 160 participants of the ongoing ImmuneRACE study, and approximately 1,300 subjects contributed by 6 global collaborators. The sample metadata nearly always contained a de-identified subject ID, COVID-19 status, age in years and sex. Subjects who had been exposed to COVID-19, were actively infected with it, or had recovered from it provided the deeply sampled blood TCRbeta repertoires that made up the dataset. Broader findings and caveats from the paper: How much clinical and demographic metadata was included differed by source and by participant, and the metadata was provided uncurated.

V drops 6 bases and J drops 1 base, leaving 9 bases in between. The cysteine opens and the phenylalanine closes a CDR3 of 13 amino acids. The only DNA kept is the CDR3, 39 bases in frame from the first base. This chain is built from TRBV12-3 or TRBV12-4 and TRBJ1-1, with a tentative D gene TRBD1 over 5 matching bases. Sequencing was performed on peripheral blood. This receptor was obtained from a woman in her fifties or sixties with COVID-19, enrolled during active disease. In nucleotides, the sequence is TGTGCCAGCAGCCTCGGGGGGAACACTGAAGCTTTCTTT. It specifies CASSLGGNTEAFF.